Below are 18 T cell receptor beta chains sequenced from a single sample in a study of T cell repertoires in cytomegalovirus infection. TCRdb reanalysed the reads using MiXCR and keeps one entry per CDR3 protein. The sample records approximately 490,000 distinct CDR3 sequences, 11% being singletons. Sequencing was performed on PBMCs. Every receptor here comes from a human donor in good health (CMV status not recorded). Some clones in this sample may be carry-over from other donors' samples.

Only a few counts were recorded for this clonotype. The genes are TRBV6-6 and TRBJ1-6, with a weak D call TRBD1 (6 bases). The CDR3 totals 17 residues. V dropped 7 bases and J dropped 7 bases, with 23 bases sitting between them. Germline lookup yields CDR1 MNHNY and CDR2 SVGAGI (reference sequence). The CDR3 sequence is CASTTSPGQRANSPLHF. The CDR3 DNA reads as TGTGCCAGCACCACTAGCCCAGGACAGAGAGCAAATTCACCCCTCCACTTT.

This clonotype was detected only a few times. This chain links TRBV5-1 with TRBJ2-7; maybe TRBD2 (6 bases). The CDR3 contains 14 residues. Germline V CDR1 and CDR2: SGHRS, YFSETQ. V was pared by 5 bases and J by 1 base, with 13 bases between. The CDR3 here is CASSGDGGSYEQYF. As DNA, the CDR3 is TGCGCCAGCAGTGGAGACGGAGGGTCCTACGAGCAGTACTTC.

The V gene is TRBV4-2, the J gene TRBJ2-3, with TRBD2 identical over 8 bases. This CDR3 is 19 amino acids long. V gave up 2 bases and J gave up 2 bases; unmatched junction bases: 15. Germline CDR1 and CDR2: LGHNA and YNFKEQ. CDR3 in DNA: TGTGCCAGCAGCCAAAGCCACCCTCCGATTAGCGGGAACACAGATACGCAGTATTTT. Translated: CASSQSHPPISGNTDTQYF.

The chain is built from TRBV28 and TRBJ1-2; weak D call: TRBD1 (5 bases). CDR1 and CDR2 from the germline V gene are MDHEN and SYDVKM. This CDR3 is 12 amino acids long. The germline V and J ends were trimmed by 2 bases and 8 bases, with 9 bases remaining between them. CDR3 sequence: CASSLKGYGYTF. The CDR3 DNA reads TGTGCCAGCAGTTTAAAGGGGTACGGCTACACCTTC.

The table lists this clonotype with many counts. V and J are TRBV7-2 and TRBJ2-7; 10 bases align to TRBD2. The CDR3 spans 14 residues. J gave up 12 bases and V 6 bases, and 14 bases lay outside the gene matches. The germline V gene has CDR1 SGHTA and CDR2 FQGNSA. The CDR3 protein is CASSSGLAVEAPYF. The CDR3 bases are TGTGCCAGCAGTTCTGGACTAGCGGTCGAGGCGCCGTACTTC.

The rearrangement links TRBV9 to TRBJ2-3; D possibly matches TRBD1 or TRBD2 (6 bases each). This CDR3 spans 17 amino acids. V was trimmed by 4 bases and J by 1 base, leaving 19 bases between them. Germline V gene data show CDR1 as SGDLS and CDR2 as YYNGEE. Here the CDR3 DNA reads TGTGCCAGCAGCTCCTTTAGGGGGAAGCGGGGCACAGATACGCAGTATTTT. It specifies CASSSFRGKRGTDTQYF.

The sample holds one count of this clonotype. Possible read error: a much larger clone is one base away. The CDR3 protein is CASSMPGNEKLFF. The DNA for the CDR3 is TGTGCCAGCAGCATGCCAGGGAATGAAAAACTGTTTTTT. The rearrangement joins TRBV7-6 to TRBJ1-4; possible D gene TRBD1, 5 bases. The V end lost 5 bases, the J end lost 5 bases, and 9 bases lay between the germline ends. Germline V lookup: CDR1 SGHVS, CDR2 FNYEAQ. The CDR3 totals 13 residues.

This clonotype was seen many times. This chain's CDR3 is CASSLKPDTQYF. In DNA, the CDR3 is TGTGCCAGCAGTTTGAAACCAGATACGCAGTATTTT. The rearrangement joins TRBV7-6 to TRBJ2-3; D remains ambiguous. CDR1 and CDR2 from the germline V gene are SGHVS and FNYEAQ. This CDR3 spans 12 amino acids. The germline V and J ends were trimmed by 6 bases and 4 bases, with 8 bases remaining between them.

There are many counts of this clonotype. The chain uses TRBV7-3 and TRBJ1-5, with D perhaps matching TRBD1 (5 bases). The germline V and J ends were trimmed by 5 bases and 3 bases, with 11 bases remaining between them. Germline V gene lookup returns CDR1 SGHTA and CDR2 FQGTGA. CDR3 length equals 14 residues. The CDR3 loop reads CASSQTGVNQPQHF. For the CDR3, the DNA is TGTGCCAGCAGCCAGACGGGGGTCAATCAGCCCCAGCATTTT.

This clonotype occurred many times. The J gene is TRBJ2-7, the V gene TRBV5-4; 9 positions agree with TRBD1. Germline V gives CDR1 SGHNT, CDR2 YYREEE (reference sequence). The CDR3 loop spans 15 amino acids. V lost 4 bases to trimming and J lost 3 bases; unmatched junction nucleotides: 8. This CDR3 reads CASSERTGVYYEQYF. The CDR3 coding sequence is TGTGCCAGCAGCGAAAGGACAGGGGTCTACTACGAGCAGTACTTC.

At least ten counts were recorded for this clonotype. The chain joins TRBV15 to TRBJ2-5, with D unresolved. Germline V CDR1 and CDR2: LNHNV, YYDKDF (reference sequence). The length of the CDR3 is 13 residues. The germline V and J ends were trimmed by 0 bases and 2 bases, with 4 bases remaining between them. The CDR3 here is CATSRELQETQYF. The CDR3 DNA reads as TGTGCCACCAGCAGAGAACTACAAGAGACCCAGTACTTC.

This clonotype came up a few times. The chain combines TRBV30 with TRBJ2-2; TRBD1 agrees at 7 bases. The CDR3 is 14 residues long. Germline V gene sequence: CDR1 GTSNPN, CDR2 SVGIG (reference sequence). Losses at the gene ends were 2 bases for V and 6 bases for J; bases not matched to a gene: 6. The CDR3 nucleotides are TGTGCCTGGAGTACAGGGGAACAGGCCGGGGAGCTGTTTTTT. This translates into CAWSTGEQAGELFF.

This clonotype turned up a few times. This rearrangement joins TRBV29-1 to TRBJ2-5; TRBD2 matches at 10 bases. The CDR3 is 18 amino acids. V lost 1 base, J lost 1 base, and 12 bases stayed unmatched. Germline V CDR1 and CDR2: SQVTM, ANQGSEA. CDR3 in amino acids: CSVEGRASGGRAQETQYF. The DNA for the CDR3 is TGCAGCGTTGAAGGAAGGGCTAGCGGGGGTCGGGCCCAAGAGACCCAGTACTTC.

In the case of this clonotype: Given a much more abundant clone one base away, this may be a read error. The V and J genes are TRBV7-9 and TRBJ2-1; perhaps TRBD1 as D (6 bases). The germline V gene encodes CDR1 SEHNR and CDR2 FQNEAQ (reference sequence). The CDR3 extends over 18 amino acids. V gave up 1 base and J gave up 0 bases, with 16 bases separating them. This chain's CDR3 is CASSLDGTGTSSYNEQFF. In DNA form, the CDR3 reads TGTGCCAGCAGCTTAGACGGAACGGGGACAAGCTCCTACAATGAGCAGTTCTTC.

The chain joins TRBV9 to TRBJ1-4; D not certain. CDR3 length: 15 residues. V dropped 2 bases and J dropped 2 bases, with 10 bases sitting between them. The germline V gene encodes CDR1 SGDLS and CDR2 YYNGEE. DNA of the CDR3: TGTGCCAGCAGCGTTTCGGGTGGGACTAATGAAAAACTGTTTTTT. Residues: CASSVSGGTNEKLFF.

This chain uses TRBV28 with TRBJ2-1, with D uncertain. CDR1 MDHEN and CDR2 SYDVKM come from the germline V gene. The CDR3 contains 13 residues. Trimming stripped 3 bases from V and 6 bases from J, with 9 bases between. This chain's CDR3 is CASSFKVLNEQFF. CDR3 DNA sequence: TGTGCCAGCAGTTTTAAAGTTCTCAATGAGCAGTTCTTC.

This clonotype occurred many times. The chain joins TRBV11-2 to TRBJ2-2; 11 bases align to TRBD2. The CDR3 is 20 amino acids. With V trimmed by 4 bases and J by 2 bases, 15 bases remained unmatched. Germline V gene data show CDR1 as SGHAT and CDR2 as FQNNGV. Written as DNA, the CDR3 is TGTGCCAGCAGCTCAGGACTGGGGGAGACTAGCGGGGTTAACACCGGGGAGCTGTTTTTT. This codes for CASSSGLGETSGVNTGELFF.

The rearrangement uses TRBV25-1 and TRBJ2-1; TRBD1 aligns across 8 bases. The V gene end was trimmed by 1 base and the J gene end by 6 bases; junction bases not matched to a gene: 14. The CDR3 runs 18 residues. Per the germline V gene, CDR1 is MGHDK and CDR2 is SYGVNS. CDR3: CASSELDHRGIWGNEQFF. CDR3 DNA: TGTGCCAGCAGTGAATTGGACCACAGGGGGATTTGGGGCAATGAGCAGTTCTTC.